This entry describes one T cell receptor (beta chain). CDR1 and CDR2 from the germline V gene are MDHEN and SYDVKM. The CDR3 has 15 amino acids. V lost 5 bases to trimming and J lost 3 bases; unmatched junction nucleotides: 7. This entry belongs to a study of shared clonotypes between healthy human individuals. Under the authors' procedure: There were no quality scores in the junction-only immunoSEQ sequences, so filtering differed. TCRdb's table, derived via immunoSEQ multiplex PCR, lists solely in-frame clones and lacks some. That table gives V, J and clone size, and the DNA gave D and trimming. The repertoire includes millions of clones, just over 90% of them detected once, and around 0.15% sits in the top ten.

Sequencing input: naive CD4+ T cells sorted from blood. Subset: CD45RA+ positively selected. The chain combines TRBV28 with TRBJ2-7, with 10 bases fitting TRBD1. This sequence was found in a young man in good health. The CDR3 sequence: CASSTRQGAGYEQYF. The CDR3 region has the DNA TGTGCCAGCAGTACCCGACAGGGGGCGGGCTACGAGCAGTACTTC.